A selection of T cell receptor beta chains follows, all from one sample in a study of blood T cells in healthy people across ages. Via MiXCR, TCRdb re-called the 5' RACE reads, giving one row per CDR3 protein. The sample contains hundreds of thousands of distinct CDR3 sequences, roughly three fifths of which appear only once. Sequenced input: blood. These receptor sequences come from a man aged 35 to 55 in good health. Both conserved end residues are trimmed from each CDR3. The order of the fields is CDR3 protein, V gene, J gene.

CDR3: ASSPRTQVQETQY
V: TRBV4-1
J: TRBJ2-5

CDR3: ASSHGLAAYEQY
V: TRBV3-1
J: TRBJ2-7

CDR3: ATSDFRREQF
V: TRBV24-1
J: TRBJ2-1

CDR3: SAREGTSPYNEQF
V: TRBV20-1
J: TRBJ2-1

CDR3: ASSGGSSPTDTQY
V: TRBV6-5
J: TRBJ2-3

CDR3: ASSSLNGETQY
V: TRBV7-2
J: NA

CDR3: ASSGTSGLTDTQY
V: TRBV9
J: TRBJ2-3

CDR3: ASKSRNAHHNEQF
V: TRBV5-6
J: TRBJ2-1

CDR3: ASSPAFDQETQY
V: TRBV7-2
J: TRBJ2-5

CDR3: ASSLVKSSYNSPLH
V: TRBV5-6
J: TRBJ1-6

CDR3: SVRGGTGGAQYGYT
V: TRBV20-1
J: TRBJ1-2

CDR3: ASSPGGGGETQY
V: TRBV7-9
J: TRBJ2-5

CDR3: ASSLAQGGDTDAQY
V: TRBV5-1
J: TRBJ2-3

CDR3: ASSQEAQGNYGYT
V: TRBV4-2
J: TRBJ1-2

CDR3: ASRRSGTLPDTQY
V: TRBV27
J: TRBJ2-3

CDR3: ASSLADREFFNSYEQY
V: TRBV5-1
J: TRBJ2-7

CDR3: ASTNGTGGITDTQY
V: TRBV21-1
J: TRBJ2-3

CDR3: ASSGTGGLYEQY
V: TRBV12-3/TRBV12-4
J: NA

CDR3: ASPGTWETQY
V: TRBV6-4
J: NA

CDR3: ASRISGTVKNIQY
V: TRBV6-5
J: TRBJ2-4

CDR3: SAVQADPNTEAF
V: TRBV29-1
J: TRBJ1-1

CDR3: ASSQGGIGGEETQY
V: TRBV4-2
J: NA

CDR3: ASSPPTGTSGTDTQY
V: TRBV5-1
J: TRBJ2-3

CDR3: ASGTDRVESPLH
V: TRBV11-2
J: TRBJ1-6

CDR3: ASSQGGQFYGYT
V: TRBV4-2
J: TRBJ1-2

CDR3: ASSSLDGLSRETQY
V: TRBV6-2/TRBV6-3
J: TRBJ2-5

CDR3: ASSLEPGLAGGFEQY
V: TRBV7-8
J: TRBJ2-7

CDR3: ASSFNSGDPLH
V: TRBV12-3/TRBV12-4
J: TRBJ1-6